This record looks at one T cell receptor beta chain sequence and its context. Primers included in the PCR were 60 Vbeta and 13 Jbeta primers. The repertoire was sequenced with immunoSEQ multiplex PCR; TCRdb's copy has only in-frame clones and lacks some. The table has just over 200,000 clones, 75% to 90% seen once. This entry is derived from a study of cytomegalovirus exposure and HLA in healthy donors. Sequencing was done on a sample of PBMCs. The TCR sequence derives from a woman between 35 and 50 years old in good health and CMV-seronegative.

The CDR3 region has the DNA TGTGCCAGCAGCCACTTCAGCAGCGATGGCTACACCTTC. It translates to CASSHFSSDGYTF. This chain connects TRBV14 to TRBJ1-2; D remains ambiguous. The CDR3 runs to 13 residues. Germline V CDR1 and CDR2: SGHDN, FVKESK. V lost 3 bases and J lost 6, with 11 bases in between.